Below are 27 T cell receptor beta chains sequenced from a single sample in a study of long-term antiretroviral therapy in people with HIV. Running of the v3.0 immunoSEQ assay took place at survey level. The data were produced by immunoSEQ multiplex PCR, yet TCRdb's version contains in-frame clones alone and is incomplete. The data contain 35,000 to 45,000 clones, 70% to 90% of them singletons. The sequencing used unsorted PBMCs, collected 2.2 years after starting antiretroviral therapy. The receptors derive from a young man with HIV.

The chain has TRBV2 and TRBJ1-2, with 8 positions matching TRBD1. V trimming: 0 bases; J trimming: 5 bases; junction bases outside the gene matches: 5. The CDR3 extends over 15 amino acids. Looked up from germline, CDR1 is SNHLY and CDR2 is FYNNEI. The CDR3 coding sequence is TGTGCCAGCAGTGAAGCGCCGGACAGGGCTTATGGCTACACCTTC. Protein sequence: CASSEAPDRAYGYTF.

The chain employs TRBV6-1 and TRBJ2-7, with 7 bases aligning to TRBD2. From germline, CDR1 is MNHNS and CDR2 SASEGT. There are 15 residues in the CDR3. V lost 0 bases, J lost 5 bases, and 7 bases stayed unmatched. CDR3 amino acids: CASSEAWREPHEQYF. CDR3 nucleotides: TGTGCCAGCAGTGAAGCTTGGCGGGAGCCCCACGAGCAGTACTTC.

V and J are TRBV10-1 and TRBJ2-1; 14 nucleotides agree with TRBD2. CDR3 length: 15 amino acids. Trimming removed 7 bases from V and 9 bases from J; junction bases left unmatched: 8. The V gene's germline CDR1 is WNHNN and CDR2 SYGVQD (reference sequence). CDR3 DNA sequence: TGCGCCAGCACCGCCCGACTAGCGGGGGGGATTGAGCAGTTCTTC. Protein: CASTARLAGGIEQFF.

The chain recombines TRBV9 with TRBJ2-5, with D tentatively TRBD1 or TRBD2 (5 bases each). Trimming pared 5 bases from V and 4 bases from J, leaving 9 bases between. The CDR3 sequence is 12 residues long. Germline CDR1 is SGDLS and CDR2 is YYNGEE. CDR3 coding DNA: TGTGCCAGCAGGGGGACCGGAGAGACCCAGTACTTC. Encoded protein: CASRGTGETQYF.

The rearrangement uses TRBV11-2 and TRBJ1-2, with no clear D. The CDR3 has 16 amino acids. Germline CDR1 and CDR2: SGHAT and FQNNGV. The V gene lost 5 bases and the J gene lost 0 bases, with 16 bases spanning the gap. Here the CDR3 DNA reads TGTGCCAGCAGCCCGATGGGTCGGGATCCTAACTATGGCTACACCTTC. This sequence encodes CASSPMGRDPNYGYTF.

This clone showed up just a few times. This chain connects TRBV6-5 to TRBJ2-5, with D possibly matching TRBD1 (6 bases). The germline gives CDR1 MNHEY, CDR2 SVGAGI. The CDR3 consists of 15 residues. Trimming took off 2 bases at V and 4 bases at J, with 14 bases between the two ends. Here the CDR3 reads CASSYDTTGTETQYF. The CDR3 nucleotides read TGTGCCAGCAGTTACGACACTACAGGGACAGAGACCCAGTACTTC.

The chain recombines TRBV7-2 with TRBJ2-5; 8 bases align to TRBD2. CDR1 is SGHTA, CDR2 FQGNSA, per germline. The trim removed 5 bases at V and 7 bases at J, leaving 15 bases unmatched. The CDR3 has 16 residues. In DNA form, the CDR3 reads TGTGCCAGCAGCAGCCCTACTAGCGGTCGCCGAGGGACCCAGTACTTC. Its translation is CASSSPTSGRRGTQYF.

This rearrangement joins TRBV5-1 to TRBJ2-7, with no clear D. The germline V gene has CDR1 SGHRS and CDR2 YFSETQ. This CDR3 region has 15 residues. V lost 0 bases to trimming and J lost 1 base, with 11 bases between them. CDR3 region: CASSLGAAASYEQYF. The CDR3 region has the DNA TGCGCCAGCAGCTTGGGGGCCGCGGCTTCCTACGAGCAGTACTTC. Using reference TRBV5-1 and TRBJ2-7 for the parts outside the CDR3, the full variable domain is KAGVTQTPRYLIKTRGQQVTLSCSPISGHRSVSWYQQTPGQGLQFLFEYFSETQRNKGNFPGRFSGRQFSNSRSEMNVSTLELGDSALYLCASSLGAAASYEQYFGPGTRLTVT.

The V call is TRBV11-2, the J call TRBJ1-4, with 7 nucleotides matching TRBD1. The CDR3 has 14 residues. Germline CDR1 reads SGHAT; CDR2 reads FQNNGV. J gave up 6 bases and V 3 bases, and 4 bases lay outside the gene matches. CDR3 sequence: CASSLGGTDEKLFF. The CDR3 DNA reads TGTGCCAGCAGCTTGGGTGGGACAGATGAAAAACTGTTTTTT.

The V call is TRBV13, the J call TRBJ1-1, with 7 bases fitting TRBD1. The CDR3 covers 14 residues. The V gene's germline CDR1 is PRHDT and CDR2 FYEKMQ (reference sequence). Trimming took 5 bases from V and 6 from J; bases not matched to a gene: 9. CDR3 DNA sequence: TGTGCCAGCAGCACAAACGACAGGGTACCTGAAGCTTTCTTT. Its translation: CASSTNDRVPEAFF.

This clone was detected only a few times. The CDR3 DNA reads as TGTGCCAGCAGCCCGTGGAGTAGCGGGTCCTACGAGCAGTACTTC. As protein: CASSPWSSGSYEQYF. The gene calls are TRBV7-9 and TRBJ2-7, with 7 bases lining up with TRBD2. This CDR3 comprises 15 residues. V lost 5 bases to trimming and J lost 1 base; unmatched junction nucleotides: 8. Germline CDR1 reads SEHNR; CDR2 reads FQNEAQ (reference sequence).

The chain links TRBV29-1 to TRBJ1-1; a possible D gene is TRBD1 (5 bases). Per the germline V gene, CDR1 is SQVTM and CDR2 is ANQGSEA. V lost 5 bases and J lost 6, with 13 bases in between. The CDR3 runs 12 residues. In DNA form, the CDR3 reads TGCAGCGTTTTCTGGAGACAGTCTGAAGCTTTCTTT. This encodes CSVFWRQSEAFF.

As concerns this clone: The junction departs from the called germline gene at one end, perhaps through a read error. The same CDR3 can be traced to other DNA sequences in this sample. Here the CDR3 DNA reads TGCGCCAGCAGCCAAGCTAGCGGAAACACCGGGGAACTGTTTTTT. This translates into CASSQASGNTGELFF. V usage is TRBV4-1 and J usage is TRBJ2-2, with TRBD2 identical over 7 bases. In germline, CDR1 is MGHRA, CDR2 YSYEKL. There are 15 residues in the CDR3.

The genes are TRBV7-9 and TRBJ2-7, with no clear D. This CDR3 comprises 15 residues. V was cut by 0 bases and J by 2 bases, with 11 bases left in between. In germline, CDR1 is SEHNR, CDR2 FQNEAQ (reference sequence). This CDR3 reads CASSLAMGSAYEQYF. In nucleotides, the CDR3 is TGTGCCAGCAGCTTAGCGATGGGCTCCGCCTACGAGCAGTACTTC.

The rearrangement links TRBV30 to TRBJ1-5, with 7 positions matching TRBD1. In germline, CDR1 is GTSNPN, CDR2 SVGIG (reference sequence). The CDR3 spans 13 residues. V trimming: 7 bases; J trimming: 4 bases; junction bases outside the gene matches: 7. CDR3 amino acids: CAYDRASNQPQHF. CDR3 coding DNA: TGTGCCTATGACAGGGCCAGTAATCAGCCCCAGCATTTT.

To note about this clone: One end of the junction does not line up with germline, which may come from a read error. V gene TRBV27 combines with J gene TRBJ2-1; 7 bases are shared with TRBD1. Germline V CDR1 and CDR2: MNHEY, SMNVEV (reference sequence). This CDR3 region has 14 residues. The CDR3 sequence is CASSFRGSGGRKVF. In DNA form, the CDR3 reads TGTGCCAGCAGTTTCAGAGGTTCAGGGGGTCGCAAGGTCTTC.

This chain joins TRBV5-4 and TRBJ2-3; 9 bases align to TRBD1. J lost 3 bases, V lost 2 bases, and 1 base had no gene match. The CDR3 length is 14 residues. Germline assignment: CDR1 SGHNT and CDR2 YYREEE (reference sequence). CDR3 nucleotides: TGTGCCAGCAGCTTCGACAGGGGGACAGATACGCAGTATTTT. Its protein product is CASSFDRGTDTQYF.

This clone appeared once. The chain uses TRBV14 and TRBJ2-1; D may match TRBD1 or TRBD2 (5 bases each). The CDR3 has 11 residues. From germline, CDR1 is SGHDN and CDR2 FVKESK. The V and J ends lost 5 bases and 10 bases respectively, with 9 bases between them. The CDR3 nucleotides are TGTGCCAGCAGCACCGGGGCCGAGCAGTTCTTC. Residues: CASSTGAEQFF.

This clone was seen a handful of times. The V gene is TRBV30, the J gene TRBJ1-5; D uncertain. CDR3 length: 13 amino acids. CDR1 is GTSNPN and CDR2 is SVGIG in the germline V gene (reference sequence). V lost 0 bases and J 7 bases, leaving 10 bases between the germline ends. The CDR3 spells CAWSVDEYQPQHF. The CDR3 DNA reads as TGTGCCTGGAGTGTAGATGAGTACCAGCCCCAGCATTTT. The full variable domain, in which reference TRBV30 and TRBJ1-5 provide the parts outside the CDR3, is SQTIHQWPATLVQPVGSPLSLECTVEGTSNPNLYWYRQAAGRGLQLLFYSVGIGQISSEVPQNLSASRPQDRQFILSSKKLLLSDSGFYLCAWSVDEYQPQHFGDGTRLSIL.

The V gene is TRBV28, the J gene TRBJ1-2; no clear D gene. V lost 1 base and J lost 3, with 3 bases in between. The germline gives CDR1 MDHEN, CDR2 SYDVKM. The length of the CDR3 is 12 residues. This chain's CDR3 is CASSLLHYGYTF. The CDR3 coding sequence is TGTGCCAGCAGTTTATTGCACTATGGCTACACCTTC.

This clone was counted only a few times. The chain is built from TRBV14 and TRBJ2-1, with D unclear. Germline V lookup: CDR1 SGHDN, CDR2 FVKESK. V was cut by 0 bases and J by 6 bases, with 9 bases left in between. The CDR3 is 14 residues long. CDR3 nucleotides: TGTGCCAGCAGCCAAGATGTGGCAGGCAATGAGCAGTTCTTC. It translates to CASSQDVAGNEQFF.

The V and J genes are TRBV7-9 and TRBJ2-7; D is undetermined. The ends were cut back, 2 bases at V and 5 bases at J, with 4 bases in the middle. CDR3 length: 11 residues. Germline lookup yields CDR1 SEHNR and CDR2 FQNEAQ (reference sequence). CDR3 DNA: TGTGCCAGCAGCTTAAGCCACGAGCAGTACTTC. Protein: CASSLSHEQYF.

CDR3 region: CASSFNRGATNEKLFF. The CDR3, as DNA: TGTGCCAGCAGCTTCAACAGGGGAGCAACTAATGAAAAACTGTTTTTT. The chain combines TRBV13 with TRBJ1-4, with 7 bases fitting TRBD1. Losses at the gene ends were 3 bases for V and 0 bases for J; bases not matched to a gene: 4. The CDR3 sequence is 16 residues long. Germline V gene data show CDR1 as PRHDT and CDR2 as FYEKMQ (reference sequence).

This clone was seen a single time. The chain couples TRBV11-2 to TRBJ1-3; 10 bases line up with TRBD1. V gave up 4 bases and J gave up 5 bases; unmatched junction bases: 8. This CDR3 spans 16 amino acids. Germline assignment: CDR1 SGHAT and CDR2 FQNNGV. For the CDR3, the DNA is TGTGCCAGCAGCTACAACTTGGGACAGGGGAGAAACACCATATATTTT. Protein: CASSYNLGQGRNTIYF.

This clone was seen a handful of times. The chain couples TRBV7-9 to TRBJ1-2; D may be TRBD1 (5 bases). Trimming took off 5 bases at V and 4 bases at J, with 20 bases between the two ends. Germline CDR1 is SEHNR and CDR2 is FQNEAQ (reference sequence). The CDR3 has 16 amino acids. The CDR3 DNA follows: TGTGCCAGCAGCCCGAGGGGCCGACCGCCCCTCTATGGCTACACCTTC. It translates to CASSPRGRPPLYGYTF.

This clone was seen a few times. The genes are TRBV18 and TRBJ1-5; D gene ambiguous. This CDR3 is built from 14 residues. From germline, CDR1 is KGHSH and CDR2 LQKENI. Trimming pared 3 bases from V and 4 bases from J, leaving 10 bases between. The DNA for the CDR3 is TGTGCCAGCTCACCGGCCGGTGGAAATCAGCCCCAGCATTTT. This encodes CASSPAGGNQPQHF.

The gene calls are TRBV6-6 and TRBJ2-7, with D possibly being TRBD1 (5 bases). V lost 1 base and J lost 2, with 15 bases in between. CDR1 MNHNY and CDR2 SVGAGI come from the germline V gene (reference sequence). CDR3 length: 16 amino acids. As DNA, the CDR3 is TGTGCCAGCAGTTACTTATCGTCGACAGATCCCTACGAGCAGTACTTC. This codes for CASSYLSSTDPYEQYF.